The source of this T cell receptor beta chain is a study of beta chain features in type 1 diabetes. In this sample, this clone turned up a few times. CDR3 length: 11 residues. V was cut by 4 bases and J by 7 bases, with 8 bases left in between. The germline V gene encodes CDR1 SGHDT and CDR2 YYEEEE. Sequenced material consisted of expressed TCRB transcripts (all of the isolated RNA was reverse transcribed). Libraries were prepared by immunoSEQ multiplex PCR; TCRdb keeps only in-frame clonotypes and omits some of them. The table records just over 450,000 clones, approximately 31% of them present only once.

The V and J genes are TRBV5-6 and TRBJ1-1, with D uncertain. This receptor was taken from a man aged 18 to 29 in good health. The sequenced sample consisted of naive CD4+ T cells from blood. CDR3 in amino acids: CASSVGSEAFF. The DNA for the CDR3 is TGTGCCAGCAGCGTAGGGAGTGAAGCTTTCTTT.